These 6 T cell receptor beta chains share one sample of origin, sequenced in a study of T-cell reconstitution after alpha-beta-depleted transplantation in children. As it was prepared, the TCRbeta library received unique molecular identifiers. TCRdb recomputed calls from the PCR reads with MiXCR, one row per CDR3 protein. The sample lists some 830,000 distinct CDR3 sequences, roughly 16% occurring once. Sequencing was performed on PBMCs, mostly from graft donor cells, taken 360 days after TCRalphabeta/CD19-depleted stem cell transplant. These receptors were obtained from a male patient aged 10 to 17 who had a stem cell transplant for acute lymphoblastic leukemia, so the T cells may come from the graft donor.

This clonotype was detected ten times or more. V is TRBV12-3 or TRBV12-4 and J is TRBJ1-1, with unresolved D. Trimming took 5 bases from V and 0 from J, leaving 10 bases between them. The CDR3 runs to 14 residues. The CDR3 nucleotides read TGTGCCAGCAGTCCAAGGCCCATGAACACTGAAGCTTTCTTT. Amino acid sequence: CASSPRPMNTEAFF.

The table lists this clonotype with a few counts. The chain is built from TRBV20-1 and TRBJ1-1, with D hard to call. This CDR3 has 13 amino acids. Trimming left V 5 bases short and J 6 bases short, with 16 bases between. Looked up from germline, CDR1 is DFQATT and CDR2 is SNEGSKA (reference sequence). CDR3 coding DNA: TGCAGTGCTCGACGGCCCGGAGGATCTGAAGCTTTCTTT. It codes for CSARRPGGSEAFF.

This clonotype appeared a few times. V and J are TRBV11-3 and TRBJ2-3, with 9 bases identical to TRBD2. Germline CDR1 reads SGHNT; CDR2 reads YENEEA. The CDR3 sequence is 14 residues long. Trimming removed 4 bases from V and 6 bases from J; junction bases left unmatched: 5. The DNA for the CDR3 is TGTGCCAGCAGCTCGGGACTAGCAAGGGATACGCAGTATTTT. Residues: CASSSGLARDTQYF. The entire variable domain, with the rest obtained from reference TRBV11-3 and TRBJ2-3, is as follows: EAGVVQSPRYKIIEKKQPVAFWCNPISGHNTLYWYLQNLGQGPELLIRYENEEAVDDSQLPKDRFSAERLKGVDSTLKIQPAELGDSAVYLCASSSGLARDTQYFGPGTRLTVL.

As for this clonotype: A read error may account for a junction end that differs from germline. The gene calls are TRBV7-6 and TRBJ2-3; 9 bases align to TRBD2. The length of the CDR3 is 15 residues. The germline gives CDR1 SGHVS, CDR2 FNYEAQ. CDR3 sequence (DNA): TGTGCCAGCACCTTAGCGGGGGCTTACACAGATACGCAGTATTTT. Protein product: CASTLAGAYTDTQYF. The full variable domain, with the rest looked up from reference TRBV7-6 and TRBJ2-3, is GAGVSQSPRYKVTKRGQDVALRCDPISGHVSLYWYRQALGQGPEFLTYFNYEAQQDKSGLPNDRFSAERPEGSISTLTIQRTEQRDSAMYRCASTLAGAYTDTQYFGPGTRLTVL.

The chain is built from TRBV20-1 and TRBJ2-7, with 7 positions matching TRBD2. The V gene's germline CDR1 is DFQATT and CDR2 SNEGSKA (reference sequence). The CDR3 extends over 13 amino acids. J lost 9 bases, V lost 2 bases, and 10 bases had no gene match. CDR3 residues: CSARPRLPGGQYF. CDR3 coding DNA: TGCAGTGCTAGACCCCGGCTACCGGGAGGGCAGTACTTC.

This chain uses TRBV11-2 with TRBJ1-4; tentative D call: TRBD1 (5 bases). Germline-derived CDR1 and CDR2 are SGHAT and FQNNGV. The CDR3 is 13 residues long. The V end was cut by 9 bases, the J end by 6 bases, with 14 bases between. This CDR3 is CASIIGGDEKLFF. The CDR3 DNA follows: TGTGCCAGTATAATTGGGGGGGATGAAAAACTGTTTTTT.